This TCR beta chain emerged from a study of cytomegalovirus exposure and HLA in healthy donors (dated by TCRdb to between 2016 and 2019). Some background on the complete study: In an earlier analysis of roughly 500 of the donors, roughly 300 Gb of sequence data and just under 120 million unique TCR beta sequences from about 179 million T cells were reported. An early release covering over 500 HLA-typed donors comprised approximately 300 gigabases of sequencing data and tens of millions of unique TCR sequences. Of the roughly 410 genotyped donors, 70% to 90% were placed in the genetic ancestry cluster associated with self-reported Caucasian donors. The study was designed to test whether signatures of past pathogen exposure could be identified by cataloging public T cell receptors. The study used immunosequencing to profile the T cell repertoires of some 600 subjects and linked those repertoires to cytomegalovirus serostatus. A separate validation cohort of approximately 130 different subjects was used in addition to the approximately 700-subject first cohort. High-throughput TCR immunosequencing, statistical association of individual TCRs with disease status, and machine learning were combined to predict cytomegalovirus infection status. To study patterns of TCR occurrence, a later analysis re-analyzed previously published TCR beta repertoires from several hundred donors and added high-resolution HLA genotyping. In the later analysis, no new phenotypic data were used to find candidate immune exposures; instead, reliance was placed on TCR beta sequences and their occurrence across donors. An earlier analysis of 587 of the donors applied high-throughput TCR beta sequencing to assess whether each TCR beta V gene segment acted as functional or pseudogenic. Donor age, sex, ethnicity and CMV serostatus were compiled together with the repertoire data. A later genetic analysis took genome-wide SNP genotypes for about three fifths of the 666 donors and used that subset as a discovery cohort. Every repertoire in the discovery cohort had been generated on one and the same sequencing platform. Both class I and class II loci were covered by HLA typing, at four-digit resolution. Typing coverage differed by locus: A, B, C, DRB1 and DQB1 were typed in about 629-630 donors, DQA1 in 500 to 550, DPA1 in some 570, and DPB1 in approximately 450. Four or five DR-DQ haplotypes were treated as single units for association and clustering because of strong linkage in the cohort. Among around 400 genotyped donors of the cohort, an average of around 240,000 unique TCR beta nucleotide sequences was sequenced per donor, of which 15% to 20% were non-productive.

This clone occurred once. Which antigen it targets is not known. Sequence at one end of the junction differs from germline and may be a read error. Libraries came from the immunoSEQ multiplex PCR assay. For the multiplex PCR, a mixture combining 60 forward primers for TCR Vbeta segments and 13 reverse primers for TCR Jbeta segments was used. The CDR3 region of rearranged TCR beta genes was amplified from genomic DNA by a multiplex PCR assay. The Illumina HiSeq System was used to sequence the amplified TCR beta libraries as 87-base-pair reads. Per the source publication's procedure: In a later analysis, roughly 80 million unique TCR beta chains were counted across the approximately 640 repertoires, and around 10 million of these chains were shared by at least two donors. A nearest-neighbor algorithm error-corrected the raw reads and collapsed the reads into unique sequences, merging closely related sequences to remove PCR and sequencing errors. CDR3 sequences were aligned to IMGT reference sequences to assign V, D and J gene segments. For a sequence to be retained, a match of at least six nucleotides to both a V gene segment and a J gene segment was required. A rearrangement was called productive if the CDR3 had no stop codons and remained in frame with V and J, and every other rearrangement was called non-productive. Following IMGT convention, CDR3 was defined as the stretch from the second conserved V-encoded cysteine up to the conserved J-encoded phenylalanine. Sequences without an unambiguous match to a single V gene segment were excluded from the earlier analysis of about 630 of the donors. In an earlier analysis of a few hundred of the donors, V segments were called functional above 56.7% productive rearrangements and were called segregating when the between-donor standard deviation exceeded 5%. A statistical classification framework was developed to diagnose cytomegalovirus status using the catalog of TCR beta chain sequences. V and J gene assignment, in a later analysis, came from comparing TCR nucleotide sequences with IMGT/GENE-DB human TR gene sequences. A later analysis assigned CDR3 sequences and most-parsimonious VDJ recombination scenarios with the TCRdist pipeline. In a later analysis, each TCR beta chain was defined by its CDR3 amino acid sequence together with its V-gene family, and reads lacking a unique V-gene family were excluded. In a later analysis, approximately 640 highly shared, low-generation-probability nucleotide sequences were removed to address suspected cross-contamination and a sequencing artifact. In a later analysis, a clonal expansion index for each public chain was calculated from normalized within-repertoire ranks of inferred template counts. Generation probabilities in a later analysis came from a VDJ recombination model fitted to out-of-frame rearrangements, and those results were checked against IGoR. In a later analysis, TCR-TCR, TCR-HLA and TCR-CMV co-occurrence was scored with hypergeometric tests, and a repertoire-size bias correction was applied to TCR pairs. In a later analysis, false discovery rates were estimated by permuting HLA or CMV assignments 20 times. In a later analysis, co-occurring TCRs were grouped with DBSCAN, and TCRdist sequence similarity was added when clustering was performed within HLA-allele-positive subsets. Repertoires with fewer than 30,000 or more than 120,000 public chains were left out of co-occurrence clustering, as were a handful of repertoires with anomalous nucleotide sharing. The table comes from immuneACCESS by way of TCRdb, which keeps in-frame sequences with V and J called. Part of the clones is missing from these tables; in studies checked, under half for an unresolved V gene and the rest for unknown reasons. V, J and clone size are taken as reported in that table, and D and trimming were inferred from the DNA itself. The sample includes roughly 150,000 clones, with roughly four fifths observed a single time. The leading ten clones occupy 2.5% of the sample.

The cohort consisted of approximately 670 healthy bone marrow donors. All cohort members were sampled while nominally healthy, although unrecorded immune exposures were likely present. The donor was CMV seronegative and belonged to the group of more than 300 seronegative cohort members. A peripheral blood sample was collected from each donor, and TCR beta sequencing was performed on peripheral blood mononuclear cells. Genomic DNA was extracted from the blood cell samples with the Qiagen DNeasy Blood Extraction Kit. The investigation overall reported the following: Correlated functional status among segregating V segments might be attributable to linkage disequilibrium, but an unknown experimental factor could not be ruled out. Cytomegalovirus status was reported to be diagnosed by the classifier with high specificity and sensitivity in both the original and validation cohorts. Because counts were too low, some 17 rarely observed V segments, including chromosome 9 orphons, were excluded from the earlier analysis of around 640 of the donors. According to a later analysis, TCR association rates differed among HLA loci, with DRB1 alleles showing the most associated TCRs and HLA-C alleles showing the fewest. A later analysis reported that several top co-occurrence clusters appeared linked to parvovirus B19, influenza, CMV and Epstein-Barr virus. Roughly uniform sequencing depth across donors was assumed in presence/absence analyses, although this assumption may not hold. A total of about 180 TCR beta chains were listed by the study as associated with cytomegalovirus. For the cohort, immune exposure information was limited to CMV serostatus. A cluster of highly shared sequence variants was judged likely to represent a technical artifact of the sequencing pipeline. Most TCR sequences were observed very rarely across donors, whereas some public TCRs were present in many individuals. The cohort was sequenced for TCR beta chains only, and without alpha or paired-chain data the features that could be detected were limited. When HLA alleles, especially DR and DQ, strongly co-occurred, attributing TCR associations to individual alleles was difficult. A later genetic analysis associated a missense DCLRE1C variant with V-gene and J-gene trimming of TCR beta chains, and an independent cohort replicated the association. In a later analysis, HLA-associated TCR beta chains were found to be more clonally expanded and to have lower generation probabilities than equally common non-associated chains. Because HLA typing was unavailable for some donors at each locus, only the typed subset was used in association tests. A further reported finding was that TCR beta sequences accurately predicted the HLA-A and HLA-B alleles for most subjects in the first cohort. According to a later analysis, most CMV-associated TCR beta chains appeared to be HLA-restricted, and the HLA associations seemed to be driven largely by CMV exposure. According to the authors, the approach could potentially be generalized to other disease states and immunological phenotypes. In an earlier analysis of some 540 of the donors, most TCR beta V segments appeared in productive rearrangements about 87% or about 30% of the time, broadly matching IMGT annotations. Three of the identified cytomegalovirus-associated TCR beta chains were confirmed in vitro to be specific for cytomegalovirus antigens. Some IMGT-functional V segments, including TRBV6-2 and TRBV6-3, could not be told apart with the 87-base-pair reads, so those segments were excluded. In a later analysis, about 16,000 TCR beta sequences were associated with specific HLA alleles at a false discovery rate of 0.05. Compared with the roughly 670-donor mean, donors in an Asian-associated ancestry cluster had fewer N-insertions in productive TCRs, according to a later genetic analysis.

From the cysteine through the phenylalanine, the CDR3 covers 14 amino acids. Left in the record is the CDR3 DNA by itself, 42 bases read in frame from the first base. CDR1 and CDR2 are drawn from the germline V gene (reference sequence): SSHAT, FNYEAQ. The sequence came from a female donor in good health and CMV-seronegative. This chain is built from TRBV7-7 and TRBJ2-1; TRBD1 agrees with 8 junctional bases. The sequenced sample was PBMCs. The base sequence is TGTGCTAGCAGCCCAGGGGGCGCCTACAATGAGCAGTTCTTC. Translation gives CASSPGGAYNEQFF.